The rows below give T cell receptor beta chains drawn from one sample of a study of T cell responses to AZD1222 COVID-19 vaccine. Here immunoSEQ multiplex PCR was the method, and the copy in TCRdb shows in-frame clones only, minus some. The sample includes 90,000 to 150,000 clones, about 90% seen only once; the top ten take 3.5% to 5%. The starting material was peripheral blood, obtained on day 0 of AZD1222 vaccination. The receptors were gathered from an adult in good health. CDR3s include the opening cysteine and the closing phenylalanine or tryptophan. The D gene is left open where the match is weak. Size is omitted from some rows. Given values are once, few, many or a class for expanded clones.

d_call	v_call	j_call	clone_size	cdr3_nt	cdr3_aa
NA	TRBV5-1	TRBJ1-4	NA	TGCGCCAGCAGGCCCGGATGGGGGGCCGAGGAAAAACTGTTTTTT	CASRPGWGAEEKLFF
TRBD1	TRBV5-1	TRBJ2-7	NA	TGCGCCAGCAGCTCAGGACAGGCCCTTCTTAGCTCCTACGAGCAGTACTTC	CASSSGQALLSSYEQYF
NA	TRBV27	TRBJ2-1	once	TGTGCCAGCAGTTTTAGGACCTACAATGAGCAGTTCTTC	CASSFRTYNEQFF
TRBD2	TRBV6-5	TRBJ2-1	NA	TGTGCCAGCAGGGCCGGGACTAGCGGGAGCCATGAGCAGTTCTTC	CASRAGTSGSHEQFF
NA	TRBV5-1	TRBJ1-6	NA	TGCGCCAGCGCTACCGGGACGCAAAATAATTCACCCCTCCACTTT	CASATGTQNNSPLHF
NA	TRBV2	TRBJ1-2	NA	TGTGCCAGCAGTGATGGGGGGTCTAACTATGGCTACACCTTC	CASSDGGSNYGYTF
TRBD1	TRBV2	TRBJ1-5	NA	TGTGCCAGCACCATGGACAGGGGGAATCAGCCCCAGCATTTT	CASTMDRGNQPQHF
TRBD1	TRBV7-2	TRBJ1-2	NA	TGTGCCAGCAGCTTAGGAGGGGGCGTTGGCTACACCTTC	CASSLGGGVGYTF
TRBD1	TRBV7-2	TRBJ2-3	NA	TGTGCCAGCAGCCCGGGACAGCGGACGATATCCACAGATACGCAGTATTTT	CASSPGQRTISTDTQYF
TRBD1	TRBV2	TRBJ2-1	NA	TGTGCCAGCAGTAAACGACAGGGGACCTACAATGAGCAGTTCTTC	CASSKRQGTYNEQFF
TRBD1	TRBV5-4	TRBJ1-6	NA	TGTGCCAGCAGCGAAGGACAGGGGGCGCGGTCACCCCTCCACTTT	CASSEGQGARSPLHF
NA	TRBV19	TRBJ2-7	NA	TGTGCCAGTAGTCCCACCCAAGTCGTCCACGAGCAGTACTTC	CASSPTQVVHEQYF
NA	TRBV7-9	TRBJ2-3	NA	TGTGCCAGCAGCTCAGTCGGAGATACGCAGTATTTT	CASSSVGDTQYF
NA	TRBV11-2	TRBJ2-7	NA	TGTGCCAGCAGCTTACGAGACCAATACTACTACGAGCAGTACTTC	CASSLRDQYYYEQYF
TRBD1	TRBV27	TRBJ1-1	NA	TGTGCCAGCAGTTTGACAGGGGCGATCACTGAAGCTTTCTTT	CASSLTGAITEAFF
TRBD1	TRBV7-9	TRBJ2-7	few	TGTGCCAGCAGCTCTACAGGGGGTCCTTTTTACGAGCAGTACTTC	CASSSTGGPFYEQYF
TRBD1	TRBV5-1	TRBJ1-1	NA	TGCGCCAGCAGCCCGGACAGGTTAACGGGCACTGAAGCTTTCTTT	CASSPDRLTGTEAFF
TRBD1	TRBV7-9	TRBJ1-1	NA	TGTGCCAGCAGCTTATCCACAGGGGGCGCAAATGCTTTCTTT	CASSLSTGGANAFF
NA	TRBV11-3	TRBJ2-1	NA	TGTGCCAGCAGCTTAATGGCGCCAAGCTCCTACAATGAGCAGTTCTTC	CASSLMAPSSYNEQFF
NA	TRBV4-1	TRBJ2-1	once	TGCGCCAGCAGTGCCCAACTAGCTGCCCATGAGCAGTTCTTC	CASSAQLAAHEQFF
NA	TRBV6-5	TRBJ2-3	NA	TGTGCCAGCGGATTCACAGATACGCAGTATTTT	CASGFTDTQYF
NA	TRBV4-1	TRBJ1-3	NA	TGCGCCAGCAGCCAAGGGCCAGGGGCGTTAAACACCATATATTTT	CASSQGPGALNTIYF
NA	TRBV19	TRBJ1-5	NA	TGTGCCAGTAGTATTATCGGCATCCTGGGTCAGCCCCAGCATTTT	CASSIIGILGQPQHF
TRBD2	TRBV6-5	TRBJ2-4	NA	TGTGCCAGCATCCCGTGGGAGGGCAAAAACATTCAGTACTTC	CASIPWEGKNIQYF
TRBD1	TRBV9	TRBJ1-2	NA	TGTGCCAGCAGCGGACAGGGAGCGGATGGCTACACCTTC	CASSGQGADGYTF
NA	TRBV3-1/TRBV3-2	TRBJ2-3	NA	TGTGCCAGCAGCCAGAACCCCCGATATACGCAGTATTTT	CASSQNPRYTQYF
NA	TRBV29-1	TRBJ1-1	NA	TGCAGCGTTGGGCAGGCCACTGAAGCTTTCTTT	CSVGQATEAFF
NA	TRBV28	TRBJ1-4	once	TGTGCCAGCAGCCCCTCGGACATCGATGAAAAACTGTTTTTT	CASSPSDIDEKLFF
NA	TRBV15	TRBJ2-5	NA	TGTGCCACCAGCGGGGGGGAGACCCAGTACTTC	CATSGGETQYF
NA	TRBV7-8	TRBJ2-5	NA	TGTGCCAGCAGCACCTCGCGGGGTCGAGAGACCCAGTACTTC	CASSTSRGRETQYF
NA	TRBV7-6	TRBJ1-5	NA	TGTGCCAGCAGCTTACGGCGCAGGGAGGAGGATCAGCCCCAGCATTTT	CASSLRRREEDQPQHF
NA	TRBV3-1/TRBV3-2	TRBJ1-1	NA	TGTGCCACCGGTACGGAGAACACTGAAGCTTTCTTT	CATGTENTEAFF
NA	TRBV3-1/TRBV3-2	TRBJ2-2	NA	TGTGCCAGCAGCCAAGCCTACAACACCGGGGAGCTGTTTTTT	CASSQAYNTGELFF
TRBD1	TRBV6-2/TRBV6-3	TRBJ1-2	NA	TGTGCCAGCAGTTACTCTACCGGGACAGCCCTCAGCTATGGCTACACCTTC	CASSYSTGTALSYGYTF
TRBD2	TRBV27	TRBJ2-1	few	TGTGCCAGCAGTTTACTGGCTAGCGGATCCTACAATGAGCAGTTCTTC	CASSLLASGSYNEQFF
NA	TRBV3-1/TRBV3-2	TRBJ2-3	once	TGTGCCAGCAGCCTTCCCCGGGGGAGTGGGGTAGATACGCAGTATTTT	CASSLPRGSGVDTQYF
NA	TRBV9	TRBJ2-2	once	TGTGCCAGCAGCGTTGATTGGACCGGGGAGCTGTTTTTT	CASSVDWTGELFF
NA	TRBV5-1	TRBJ2-6	once	TGCGCCAGCAGCTTGGATGGTAGGGCGGGCTCTGGGGCCAACGTCCTGACTTTC	CASSLDGRAGSGANVLTF
NA	TRBV30	TRBJ1-6	NA	TGTGCCTGGAGTCGGACAGTCTATAATTCACCCCTCCACTTT	CAWSRTVYNSPLHF
TRBD1	TRBV27	TRBJ2-4	NA	TGTGCCAGCAGTTTAGAGGGACAGCCTCTAGCCAAAAACATTCAGTACTTC	CASSLEGQPLAKNIQYF
TRBD1	TRBV4-1	TRBJ2-7	once	TGCGCCAGCAGCCAATCGCTCAGGGGGCCCTACGAGCAGTACTTC	CASSQSLRGPYEQYF
NA	TRBV30	TRBJ1-2	NA	TGTGCCTGGAGGGGGGTTTCTGCGGTTGATGGCTACACCTTC	CAWRGVSAVDGYTF
TRBD1	TRBV6-5	TRBJ1-2	NA	TGTGCCAGCAGTCGACAGGGGGACGGCTACACCTTC	CASSRQGDGYTF
NA	TRBV5-6	TRBJ2-5	NA	TGTGCCAGCAGCTTACATCCCGGATTCCAAGAGACCCAGTACTTC	CASSLHPGFQETQYF
TRBD1	TRBV5-4	TRBJ2-1	NA	TGTGCCAGCAGCTGGACAGGACAGAATGAGCAGTTCTTC	CASSWTGQNEQFF